These T cell receptor beta chains were read from a single sample in a study of OX40 agonist ivuxolimab in advanced cancers. Clones were sequenced by immunoSEQ multiplex PCR, and TCRdb holds only the in-frame ones, with some missing. Altogether tens of thousands of clones are present, 91% being singletons, with the ten largest covering 3.5% to 5%. Sequencing used CD4+ or CD8+ T cells sorted from blood, obtained in a trial of the OX40 agonist ivuxolimab. The receptors were gathered from an adult with an advanced solid tumor such as melanoma, head and neck, liver or kidney cancer. Both conserved end residues are part of each CDR3. A D gene is named only where the DNA matches it firmly. Not all rows give a size; the values are once, few, many and, for expanded clones, a class.

TRBV6-5,TRBD1,once,TRBJ1-6,TGTGCCAGCAGTTACTCGAGGGGGCTGTCACCCCTCCACTTT,CASSYSRGLSPLHF
TRBV28,TRBD2,.,TRBJ2-3,TGTGCCAGCAGTTTCGAAGCAACTAGCGGGACCTATCTGAGCACAGATACGCAGTATTTT,CASSFEATSGTYLSTDTQYF
TRBV6-5,TRBD2,.,TRBJ2-5,TGTGCCAGCAGTTACTCGACTAGCGGGAGTGGGGAGACCCAGTACTTC,CASSYSTSGSGETQYF
TRBV14,.,.,TRBJ1-1,TGTGCCAGCAGCCGACTAACAGGGTACACTGAAGCTTTCTTT,CASSRLTGYTEAFF
TRBV7-9,.,few,TRBJ1-1,TGTGCCAGCAGCACGGGCCCTATGAACACTGAAGCTTTCTTT,CASSTGPMNTEAFF
TRBV5-5,TRBD2,.,TRBJ2-1,TGTGCCAGCAGCTCCCCTGAGCAGGCGCCGGGGGGGAATGAGCAGTTCTTC,CASSSPEQAPGGNEQFF
TRBV2,.,.,TRBJ1-3,TGTGCCAGCAGTCCCCTAGCCGGGGGAAACACCATATATTTT,CASSPLAGGNTIYF
TRBV9,.,.,TRBJ2-1,TGTGCCAGCAGCGCCAGCGGGCTGTACAATGAGCAGTTCTTC,CASSASGLYNEQFF
TRBV27,TRBD2,.,TRBJ2-1,TGTGCCAGCACCATTTGGACTAGAGCAGGGTACAATGAGCAGTTCTTC,CASTIWTRAGYNEQFF
TRBV9,.,.,TRBJ2-2,TGTGCCAGCAGCGAGACAGGAACCGGGGAGCTGTTTTTT,CASSETGTGELFF
TRBV7-2,.,.,TRBJ2-7,TGTGCCAGCAGCACCCCAGGGGCGGCTGACTCCTACGAGCAGTACTTC,CASSTPGAADSYEQYF
TRBV5-1,TRBD1,.,TRBJ1-4,TGCGCCAGCAGCTTGGCGGACAGGGCACAGGGGAATGAAAAACTGTTTTTT,CASSLADRAQGNEKLFF
TRBV19,.,.,TRBJ1-5,TGTGCCAGTAGTATAGGCGCGGGGCACAATCAGCCCCAGCATTTT,CASSIGAGHNQPQHF
TRBV5-6,TRBD2,.,TRBJ2-2,TGTGCCAGCAGCTTCTTTCCCGTGACTAGCGGGAGGGTCGGGGAGCTGTTTTTT,CASSFFPVTSGRVGELFF
TRBV5-1,.,.,TRBJ1-1,TGCGCCAGCAGCTTATATTCAGGGTCGAACACTGAAGCTTTCTTT,CASSLYSGSNTEAFF
TRBV27,.,.,TRBJ2-7,TGTGCCAGCAGTACGACCCCTTTGGGCTCCTACGAGCAGTACTTC,CASSTTPLGSYEQYF
TRBV7-9,.,.,TRBJ2-7,TGTGCCAGCAGCGCCTTGGCACTTCACAACGAGCAGTACTTC,CASSALALHNEQYF
TRBV4-1,TRBD1,.,TRBJ1-5,TGCGCCAGCAGCCCCCGGGACAGGGTGTCCCCCCAGCATTTT,CASSPRDRVSPQHF
TRBV4-1,.,.,TRBJ2-3,TGCGCCAGCAGTCCGGGGCAGAGATCCACAGATACGCAGTATTTT,CASSPGQRSTDTQYF
TRBV27,TRBD1,once,TRBJ2-3,TGTGCCAGCAGTTACGGGGCGACAGGGGACCCAGATACGCAGTATTTT,CASSYGATGDPDTQYF
TRBV15,.,.,TRBJ2-2,TGTGCCACCAGCGAACTTTGGCCAGCACGGGAGCTGTTTTTT,CATSELWPARELFF
TRBV10-2,TRBD2,.,TRBJ2-1,TGCGCCAGCCTCTCGGCTAGCGGGGGGAATGAGCAGTTCTTC,CASLSASGGNEQFF
TRBV7-2,.,.,TRBJ1-3,TGTGCCAGCACGCGGGGGGCTCGGGACACCATATATTTT,CASTRGARDTIYF
TRBV5-4,TRBD2,.,TRBJ2-1,TGTGCCAGCAGCTCCGGGACTAGGAGGTTTTTCAATGAGCAGTTCTTC,CASSSGTRRFFNEQFF
TRBV15,TRBD1,.,TRBJ1-1,TGTGCCACCAGCAGAGATCGGGACAGGGTCGACACTGAAGCTTTCTTT,CATSRDRDRVDTEAFF
TRBV4-1,TRBD1,.,TRBJ2-1,TGCGCCAGCAGCCAATCCACCGGGACAGGGGGCAATGAGCAGCTCTTC,CASSQSTGTGGNEQLF
TRBV30,.,.,TRBJ1-2,TGTGCCTGGAGGAGATCCTTCCCTGGCTACACCTTC,CAWRRSFPGYTF
TRBV19,TRBD1,.,TRBJ1-1,TGTGCCAGTAGCTTAACAGGGGGCGGGGGTGCTTTCTTT,CASSLTGGGGAFF
TRBV6-5,TRBD1,.,TRBJ2-4,TGTGCCAGCAGTTCTCAGGGGGTTACCAAAAACATTCAGTACTTC,CASSSQGVTKNIQYF
TRBV4-1,.,.,TRBJ1-1,TGCGCCAGCAGCCAAGTTGGCTGGAACACTGAAGCTTTCTTT,CASSQVGWNTEAFF
TRBV29-1,TRBD2,.,TRBJ2-3,TGCAGCGTTGGCCTAGCGGGGGGGACAGATACGCAGTATTTT,CSVGLAGGTDTQYF
TRBV7-9,.,.,TRBJ2-7,TGTGCCAGCAGCGTCTCCTACGAGCAGTACTTC,CASSVSYEQYF
TRBV5-1,TRBD2,.,TRBJ2-1,TGCGCCAGCAGCGTTAGCGGGGGTAGCTCCTACAATGAGCAGTTCTTC,CASSVSGGSSYNEQFF
TRBV29-1,.,.,TRBJ2-5,TGCAGCGTTGAATTGCGGGGCCAGATCCAAGAGACCCAGTACTTC,CSVELRGQIQETQYF
TRBV11-3,.,.,TRBJ2-1,TGTGCCAGCAGCTCCGGGGGAGGTGGGCCGCGAGTCTACAATGAGCAGTTCTTC,CASSSGGGGPRVYNEQFF
TRBV28,.,once,TRBJ1-5,TGTGCCAGCAGACTACCCCGGACAGTGTATAGCAATCAGCCCCAGCATTTT,CASRLPRTVYSNQPQHF
TRBV27,.,.,TRBJ1-1,TGTGCCAGCAGTTTAAGGGGGGGGCCCTTCACTGAAGCTTTCTTT,CASSLRGGPFTEAFF
TRBV6-5,.,.,TRBJ2-7,TGTGCCAGCAGTTCCCCCCCGACCACAGGGAACGAGCAGTACTTC,CASSSPPTTGNEQYF
TRBV10-2,TRBD2,.,TRBJ2-1,TGCGCCAGCAGTGACGTTGTCGGGGGGTGGTACAATGAGCAGTTCTTC,CASSDVVGGWYNEQFF
TRBV29-1,TRBD1,.,TRBJ1-1,TGCAGCGCCGAGATTCGACAGGGGTCGCCAACGAACACTGAAGCTTTCTTT,CSAEIRQGSPTNTEAFF
TRBV7-2,TRBD1,.,TRBJ1-1,TGTGCCAGCAGCTTCGGGACAGGGGGCACTGAAGCTTTCTTT,CASSFGTGGTEAFF
TRBV4-1,TRBD1,.,TRBJ1-1,TGCGCCAGCAGCCACCCGACAGGGGGCGAGACTTTCTTT,CASSHPTGGETFF
TRBV19,.,few,TRBJ1-2,TGTGCCAGTAGTATAGATCTCCCGGCAGCCGCGGATGGCTACACCTTC,CASSIDLPAAADGYTF
TRBV6-6,.,.,TRBJ2-2,TGTGCAGGGGAAACTGGGGAAGGGGAGCTGTTTTTT,CAGETGEGELFF
TRBV27,TRBD1,.,TRBJ2-7,TGTGCCAGCAGTACTATATCCGGGACAGGGGTTAATGTGTACGAGCAGTACTTC,CASSTISGTGVNVYEQYF
TRBV11-2,.,.,TRBJ2-2,TGTGCCAGCAGCTTAGTTCCGACATACACCGGGGAGCTGTTTTTT,CASSLVPTYTGELFF
TRBV7-2,.,.,TRBJ2-7,TGTGCCAGCAGCTTAGGGGGGCCGCTTCTCGAGCAGTACTTC,CASSLGGPLLEQYF
TRBV2,.,.,TRBJ1-2,TGTGCCAGCATATTGGCCCTCCCGGAGGGCTACACCTTC,CASILALPEGYTF